This T cell receptor beta chain originates from a study of blood T cell repertoires in COVID-19. Study summary: The United States, Italy and Spain provided the acute and convalescent COVID-19 samples. The cDNA or gDNA used as material had been derived from T cells, B-cell-depleted T cells, or PBMCs.

Germline-derived CDR1 and CDR2 are SGHRS and YFSETQ. The CDR3 covers 15 residues. As for this clone: At one end the junction does not follow the germline gene, possibly because of a read error. This specimen includes other DNA sequences encoding the same CDR3.

How the authors handled the data: Nucleated cell counts were estimated from reference gene primer amplification. Measured with immunoSEQ multiplex PCR; TCRdb has only the in-frame clones, and not every one. The DNA was the basis for D and trimming; V, J and clone size are from that table. The sample shows approximately 160,000 clones, 70% to 85% of them seen only once. The receptor comes from a woman between 50 and 59 years old in a cohort sampled during active or convalescent COVID-19. Material: peripheral blood. The rearrangement joins TRBV5-1 to TRBJ2-6; D might be TRBD1 (6 bases). Here the CDR3 DNA reads TGCGCCAGCAGCCAGGACAGTTCTGGGGCCAACGTCTTGACTTTC. Translated, it gives CASSQDSSGANVLTF.